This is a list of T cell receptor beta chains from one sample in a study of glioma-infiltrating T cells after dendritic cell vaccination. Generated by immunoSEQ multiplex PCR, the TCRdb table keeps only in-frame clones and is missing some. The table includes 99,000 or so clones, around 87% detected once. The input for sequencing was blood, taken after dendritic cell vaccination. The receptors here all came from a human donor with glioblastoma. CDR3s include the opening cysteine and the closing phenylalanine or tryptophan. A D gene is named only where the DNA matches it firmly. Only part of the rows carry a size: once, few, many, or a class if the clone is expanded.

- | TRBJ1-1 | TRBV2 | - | TGTGCCAGCAGTATCGACAGGAACACTGAAGCTTTCTTT | CASSIDRNTEAFF
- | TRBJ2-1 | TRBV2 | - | TGTGCCAGCAGTGAAGCGACAGCCCACTACAATGAGCAGTTCTTC | CASSEATAHYNEQFF
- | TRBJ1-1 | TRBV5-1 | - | TGCGCCAGCAGCTTCGGCGGGGGGATGAACACTGAAGCTTTCTTT | CASSFGGGMNTEAFF
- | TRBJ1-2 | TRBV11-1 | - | TGTGCCAGCAGCTTGGGGCTCGGCTATGGCTACACCTTC | CASSLGLGYGYTF
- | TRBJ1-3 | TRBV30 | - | TGTGCCTGGAGTGCCGCCCCCGGGGGTCCAGCATTTGGAAACACCATATATTTT | CAWSAAPGGPAFGNTIYF
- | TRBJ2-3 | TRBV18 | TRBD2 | TGTGCCAGCTCATTAGCGGGAGCGAAAGATACGCAGTATTTT | CASSLAGAKDTQYF
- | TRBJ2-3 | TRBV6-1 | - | TGTGCCAGCAGTGAAGGGCCTACGCAGTATTTT | CASSEGPTQYF
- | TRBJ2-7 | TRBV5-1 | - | TGCGCCAGCAGCTTGGGCGGGGCAGGTGGAGAGCAGTACTTC | CASSLGGAGGEQYF
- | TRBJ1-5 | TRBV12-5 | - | TGTGCTAGTGGTTGGAGTAGCAATCAGCCCCAGCATTTT | CASGWSSNQPQHF
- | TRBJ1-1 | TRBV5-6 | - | TGTGCCAGCAGCCCGGACGGGAGGGGTGGGAACACTGAAGCTTTCTTT | CASSPDGRGGNTEAFF
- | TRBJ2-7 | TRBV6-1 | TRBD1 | TGTGCCAGCAGGTTGACAGGGATCGACGAGCAGTACTTC | CASRLTGIDEQYF
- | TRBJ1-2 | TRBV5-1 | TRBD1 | TGCGCCAGCAGCCCAGGGGGTGTCGGCTATGGCTACACCTTC | CASSPGGVGYGYTF
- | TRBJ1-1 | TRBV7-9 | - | TGTGCCAGCAGCTTCGCCAGGGAGGACACTGAAGCTTTCTTT | CASSFAREDTEAFF
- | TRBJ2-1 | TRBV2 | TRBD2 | TGTGCCAGCAGTGAAGCAGGGCTAGCGGGAGTCCATGAGCAGTTCTTC | CASSEAGLAGVHEQFF
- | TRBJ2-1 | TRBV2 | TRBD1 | TGTGCCAGCAGTCAGGACAGGGGGAATGAGCAGTTCTTC | CASSQDRGNEQFF
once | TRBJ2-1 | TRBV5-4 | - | TGTGCCAGCAGCTTTCCGCAGGGCCCTCTCGATGAGCAGTTCTTC | CASSFPQGPLDEQFF
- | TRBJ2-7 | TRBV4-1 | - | TGCGCCAGCAGCCAAACGGACTCGCCATCCTACGAGCAGTACTTC | CASSQTDSPSYEQYF
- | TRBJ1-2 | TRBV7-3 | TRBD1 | TGTGCCAGCAGCCCCGGGACAGGGAACGGCTACACCTTC | CASSPGTGNGYTF
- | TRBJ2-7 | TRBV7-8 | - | TGTGCCAGCAGCTTAGGACGGGGAGTGGCCGAGCAGTACTTC | CASSLGRGVAEQYF
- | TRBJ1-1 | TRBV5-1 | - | TGCGCCAGCAGCTTAAATGGGGCCGGAACTGAAGCTTTCTTT | CASSLNGAGTEAFF
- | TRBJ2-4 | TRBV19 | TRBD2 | TGTGCCAGTCGACTAGCGGGGGCTCGAGCCAAAAACATTCAGTACTTC | CASRLAGARAKNIQYF
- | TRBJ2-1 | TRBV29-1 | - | TGCAGCGTTGCCTTCGGGACTTTCTCCTACAATGAGCAGTTCTTC | CSVAFGTFSYNEQFF
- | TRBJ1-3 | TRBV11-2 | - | TGTGCCAGCAGCTTAGATCGACCGCGGGCGTCTGGAAACACCATATATTTT | CASSLDRPRASGNTIYF
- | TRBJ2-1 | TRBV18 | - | TGTGCCAGCTCAGACGCAGGGTACAATGAGCAGTTCTTC | CASSDAGYNEQFF
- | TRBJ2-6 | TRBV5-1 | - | TGCGCCAGCAGACCTCCCAGCTCTGGGGCCAACGTCCTGACTTTC | CASRPPSSGANVLTF
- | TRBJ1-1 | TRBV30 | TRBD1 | TGTGCCTTTCCTAGGACAGGGGGCAGTGAAGCTTTCTTT | CAFPRTGGSEAFF
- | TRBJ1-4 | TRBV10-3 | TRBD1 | TGTGCCACCCGGGACAGGGGTACAGAAAAACTGTTTTTT | CATRDRGTEKLFF
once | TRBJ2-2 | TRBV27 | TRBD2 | TGTGCCAGCAGCCTATCTTATGGGACTACCTACACCGGGGAGCTGTTTTTT | CASSLSYGTTYTGELFF
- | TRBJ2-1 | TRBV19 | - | TGTGCCAGTAGTACCTACGGGATATCCTACAATGAGCAGTTCTTC | CASSTYGISYNEQFF
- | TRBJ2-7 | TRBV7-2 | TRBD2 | TGTGCCAGCAGCTTAGCTGGACTAGGAATTTCCGAGCAGTACTTC | CASSLAGLGISEQYF
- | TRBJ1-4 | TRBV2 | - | TGTGCCAGCAGTGACAGGGTTAGTGAAAAACTGTTTTTT | CASSDRVSEKLFF
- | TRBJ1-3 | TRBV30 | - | TGTGCCTGGAGTTATCAGGGGTTCTCTGGAAACACCATATATTTT | CAWSYQGFSGNTIYF
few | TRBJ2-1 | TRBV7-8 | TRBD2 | TGTGCCAGCAGTCCTACTAGCGGGGGGTACAATGAGCAGTTCTTC | CASSPTSGGYNEQFF
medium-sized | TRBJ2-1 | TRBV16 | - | TGTGCCAGCAGCCAACGTGGGGGGTCCGGTGTCAATGAGCAGTTCTTC | CASSQRGGSGVNEQFF
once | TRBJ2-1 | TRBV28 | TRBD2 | TGTGCCAGCAGTTTTGGACTAGCGCGGTCTGAGCAGTTCTTC | CASSFGLARSEQFF
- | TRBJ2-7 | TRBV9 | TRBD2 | TGTGCCAGCAGCGTAGCGGCGGGAGGGCCGGAAGAGCAGTACTTC | CASSVAAGGPEEQYF
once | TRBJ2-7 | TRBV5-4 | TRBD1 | TGTGCCAGCAGGCGACGGGACAGGGTGGACGAGCAGTACTTC | CASRRRDRVDEQYF
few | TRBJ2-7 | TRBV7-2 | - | TGTGCCAGCAGCTTAGCCCTCGGCAGGTTCACACCCCGGCAGTACTTC | CASSLALGRFTPRQYF
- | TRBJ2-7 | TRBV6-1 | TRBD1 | TGTGCCAGCAGATCCGGGACAGGGAGGGACGAGCAGTACTTC | CASRSGTGRDEQYF
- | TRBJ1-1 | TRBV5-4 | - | TGTGCCAGCATCCAGGACAGGAACACTGAAGCTTTCTTT | CASIQDRNTEAFF
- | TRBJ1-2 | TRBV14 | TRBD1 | TGTGCCAGCAGCCAGCGGGACAGGGTAACCTATGGCTACACCTTC | CASSQRDRVTYGYTF
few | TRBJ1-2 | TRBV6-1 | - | TGTGCCAGCAGTGACGGAGTTGGGTATGGCTACACCTTC | CASSDGVGYGYTF
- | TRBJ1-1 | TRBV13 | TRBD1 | TGTGCCAGCAGCTTAGGGGACAGGGGGTACACTGAAGCTTTCTTT | CASSLGDRGYTEAFF
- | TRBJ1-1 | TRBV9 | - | TGTGCCAGCAGCAACATAGGGAGCGTGTGGGGGGAGGCTGAAGCTTTCTTT | CASSNIGSVWGEAEAFF
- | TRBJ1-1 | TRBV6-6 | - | TGTGCCAGCAGGCCCCCCACAGGGAACACTGAAGCTTTCTTT | CASRPPTGNTEAFF
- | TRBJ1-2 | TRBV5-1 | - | TGCGCCAGCAGCCTGGACCCTGGGGCCGGGCCCGGCTACACCTTC | CASSLDPGAGPGYTF
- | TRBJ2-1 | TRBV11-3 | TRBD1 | TGTGCCAGCAGCTTAGTGGGACAGGGGAACAATGAGCAGTTCTTC | CASSLVGQGNNEQFF
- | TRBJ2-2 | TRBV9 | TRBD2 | TGTGCCAGCACGGGGAGGCGGGGGGTAGTCCCCGGGGAGCTGTTTTTT | CASTGRRGVVPGELFF
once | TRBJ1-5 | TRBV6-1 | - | TGTGCCAGCAGTCCAGGCCGAAATCAGCCCCAGCATTTT | CASSPGRNQPQHF
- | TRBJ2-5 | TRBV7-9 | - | TGTGCCAGCAGCTTACAGGAGGCAGGACAAGAGACCCAGTACTTC | CASSLQEAGQETQYF